The table lists the clone carrying this T cell receptor (beta chain) with a few counts. Produced via immunoSEQ multiplex PCR; TCRdb's table is partial and in-frame only. The sample lists 150,000 to 200,000 clones; roughly 92% were seen once. The germline V gene encodes CDR1 SEHNR and CDR2 FQNEAQ (reference sequence). This CDR3 has 14 amino acids. The V gene end was trimmed by 8 bases and the J gene end by 5 bases; junction bases not matched to a gene: 6. This entry is derived from a study of control samples from healthy donors and cancer patients. Material for sequencing was blood. This clonotype was obtained from a woman in her thirties in good health. The chain is built from TRBV7-9 and TRBJ1-4; 9 nucleotides agree with TRBD1. This CDR3 reads CASSPGQGNEKLFF. CDR3 sequence (DNA): TGTGCCAGCTCACCGGGACAGGGAAATGAAAAACTGTTTTTT.